Following are 29 T cell receptor beta chains from one sample sequenced in a study of blood T cell repertoires in COVID-19. The protocol was immunoSEQ multiplex PCR, while the TCRdb copy is restricted to in-frame clones and leaves out a portion. The sample contains 250,000 to 300,000 clones, approximately 81% of which appear only once. Source material: peripheral blood. The receptor source for this set is a woman aged 55-70 years with active or convalescent COVID-19.

This clone was seen just once. The chain has TRBV6-1 and TRBJ1-1; 11 bases agree with TRBD1. The CDR3 has 15 amino acids. The V gene end was trimmed by 5 bases and the J gene end by 5 bases; junction bases not matched to a gene: 7. Germline-derived CDR1 and CDR2 are MNHNS and SASEGT. The CDR3 region is CASSFTGTGGTEAFF. In DNA form, the CDR3 reads TGTGCCAGCAGTTTCACCGGGACAGGGGGTACTGAAGCTTTCTTT.

The genes are TRBV7-8 and TRBJ1-4; possible D gene TRBD1, 5 bases. Germline CDR1 and CDR2: SGHVS and FQNEAQ. There are 15 residues in the CDR3. V shed 5 bases and J shed 2 bases, with 12 bases lying between them. The CDR3 here is CASSPQVRTNEKLFF. CDR3 sequence (DNA): TGTGCCAGCAGCCCACAGGTTCGGACTAATGAAAAACTGTTTTTT.

This sequence joins TRBV7-3 and TRBJ2-6; the D is unclear. CDR1 is SGHTA, CDR2 FQGTGA, per germline. This CDR3 contains 11 residues. Between the trimmed V and J ends, which lost 5 bases and 10 bases, there was a span of 6 bases. The CDR3 sequence: CASSPQNVLTF. The CDR3 DNA follows: TGTGCCAGCAGCCCCCAAAACGTCCTGACTTTC.

The chain carries TRBV7-2 and TRBJ2-2, with 9 bases that match TRBD1. V was pared by 5 bases and J by 3 bases, with 4 bases of the junction left unmatched. The CDR3 has 15 amino acids. Germline lookup yields CDR1 SGHTA and CDR2 FQGNSA. The CDR3 DNA sequence: TGTGCCAGCAGCCAGGGACAGGGTTACACCGGGGAGCTGTTTTTT. The encoded protein is CASSQGQGYTGELFF.

The DNA of the CDR3 is TGTGCCAGCAGCCAAGTCAGGGGCTCTGGAAACACCATATATTTT. Translation: CASSQVRGSGNTIYF. The rearrangement links TRBV14 to TRBJ1-3, with D perhaps matching TRBD1 (6 bases). V was clipped by 1 base and J by 0 bases, with 7 bases between them. CDR1 and CDR2 (germline): SGHDN, FVKESK. The CDR3 has 15 residues.

This clone was recorded once. J is TRBJ2-1 and V is TRBV4-2; 7 positions agree with TRBD2. The germline gives CDR1 LGHNA, CDR2 YNFKEQ. The CDR3 is 16 residues long. V lost 2 bases and J lost 6; bases outside the gene matches: 10. CDR3 region: CASSQTSGTTLNEQFF. DNA for the CDR3: TGTGCCAGCAGCCAAACCTCCGGGACTACACTCAATGAGCAGTTCTTC.

This clone was counted once. This chain uses TRBV3-1 (or the pseudogene TRBV3-2) with TRBJ2-2, with D perhaps matching TRBD1 (6 bases). Germline V gene sequence: CDR1 LGHDT, CDR2 YNNKEL (reference sequence). Trimming removed 2 bases from V and 1 base from J, with 14 bases in between. This CDR3 contains 17 residues. CDR3 residues: CASSQMMGAGNTGELFF. For the CDR3, the DNA is TGTGCCAGCAGCCAAATGATGGGGGCGGGGAACACCGGGGAGCTGTTTTTT.

The rearrangement joins TRBV23-1 to TRBJ2-7, with a tentative D call TRBD1 (6 bases). TRBV23-1 carries the ORF label, with uncertain function. This CDR3 comprises 15 residues. V gave up 1 base and J gave up 5 bases, with 15 bases separating them. CDR3 residues: CASSQFEQGRHEQYF. Written as DNA, the CDR3 is TGCGCCAGCAGTCAATTCGAACAGGGTCGCCACGAGCAGTACTTC.

This clone came up once. The chain couples TRBV19 to TRBJ1-2; 10 bases align to TRBD1. Germline CDR1 reads LNHDA; CDR2 reads SQIVND (reference sequence). The CDR3 contains 16 residues. V gave up 6 bases and J gave up 5 bases; unmatched junction bases: 12. The CDR3 nucleotides are TGTGCCAGTAGCCCTTCTCCGGGACAGGGGATGTATGGCTACACCTTC. Its protein product is CASSPSPGQGMYGYTF.

This clone was seen more than once but under ten times. The genes are TRBV9 and TRBJ1-1; perhaps TRBD1 as D (6 bases). Between the trimmed V and J ends, which lost 1 base and 8 bases, there was a span of 12 bases. CDR1 SGDLS and CDR2 YYNGEE come from the germline V gene. This CDR3 spans 13 amino acids. CDR3 residues: CASSVSLQGEAFF. CDR3 bases: TGTGCCAGCAGCGTAAGTCTCCAGGGGGAAGCTTTCTTT.

Ten or more counts support this clone. V is TRBV9 and J is TRBJ2-7; D is undetermined. This CDR3 spans 14 amino acids. Germline V gene lookup returns CDR1 SGDLS and CDR2 YYNGEE. V shed 5 bases and J shed 5 bases, with 17 bases lying between them. The CDR3 here is CASSSETGHHEQYF. The DNA of the CDR3 is TGTGCCAGCAGTTCAGAAACGGGTCACCACGAGCAGTACTTC.

The rearrangement links TRBV7-9 to TRBJ1-1; D is perhaps TRBD1 (5 bases). The CDR3 totals 17 residues. With 5 bases removed from V and 2 bases from J, the gap between germline ends came to 21 bases. Per germline, CDR1 SEHNR and CDR2 FQNEAQ (reference sequence). The CDR3 nucleotides read TGTGCCAGCAGCCGTCTTATGTGGGGGAGGGGTAACACTGAAGCTTTCTTT. This translates into CASSRLMWGRGNTEAFF.

This chain joins TRBV7-2 and TRBJ2-4, with D possibly being TRBD2 (5 bases). Germline lookup yields CDR1 SGHTA and CDR2 FQGNSA. The CDR3 length is 15 residues. Between the trimmed V and J ends, which lost 4 bases and 1 base, there was a span of 11 bases. CDR3 amino acids: CASSSRGGAKNIQYF. The CDR3 DNA sequence: TGTGCCAGCAGCTCCCGCGGCGGGGCCAAAAACATTCAGTACTTC.

This clone was detected once. The junction departs from germline at one end; a sequencing error may be responsible. V is TRBV7-7 and J is TRBJ2-1; TRBD2 matches 9 bases. From germline, CDR1 is SSHAT and CDR2 FNYEAQ (reference sequence). The CDR3 is 15 amino acids. The chain's CDR3 is CASSLVAGGFNEQFF. DNA of the CDR3: TGTGCTAGCAGCTTAGTGGCGGGGGGGTTCAATGAGCAGTTCTTC.

The rearrangement joins TRBV7-9 to TRBJ1-2; TRBD1 matches at 7 bases. V gave up 5 bases and J gave up 1 base; unmatched junction bases: 7. Germline CDR1 and CDR2: SEHNR and FQNEAQ (reference sequence). The CDR3 is 15 amino acids. As DNA, the CDR3 is TGTGCCAGCAGCACCTCCAGGGGGGTTAACTATGGCTACACCTTC. It yields the protein CASSTSRGVNYGYTF.

This clone was detected a few times. CDR3 region: CASQREPGRDTGELFF. In nucleotides, the CDR3 is TGTGCCTCCCAGCGGGAGCCCGGGAGGGACACCGGGGAGCTGTTTTTT. This chain links TRBV19 with TRBJ2-2, with 8 nucleotides matching TRBD2. The germline V gene has CDR1 LNHDA and CDR2 SQIVND (reference sequence). This CDR3 region has 16 residues. J gave up 3 bases and V 11 bases, and 14 bases lay outside the gene matches. The variable domain in full, completed from reference TRBV19 and TRBJ2-2, reads DGGITQSPKYLFRKEGQNVTLSCEQNLNHDAMYWYRQDPGQGLRLIYYSQIVNDFQKGDIAEGYSVSREKKESFPLTVTSAQKNPTAFYLCASQREPGRDTGELFFGEGSRLTVL.

This sequence joins TRBV5-1 and TRBJ1-1; D is ambiguous. V was shortened by 4 bases and J by 6 bases, with 25 bases between the two germline ends. From germline, CDR1 is SGHRS and CDR2 YFSETQ. The CDR3 is made up of 17 amino acids. The CDR3 loop is CASSPTPEVKLQAEAFF. CDR3 coding DNA: TGCGCCAGCAGCCCAACCCCGGAGGTGAAACTCCAGGCTGAAGCTTTCTTT.

The chain is built from TRBV5-4 and TRBJ2-7; D not resolved. Trimming left V 3 bases short and J 6 bases short, with 13 bases between. The CDR3 is 13 amino acids. Germline V gives CDR1 SGHNT, CDR2 YYREEE (reference sequence). The chain's CDR3 is CASSSLIHPEQYF. CDR3 DNA: TGTGCCAGCAGCTCATTGATACACCCCGAGCAGTACTTC.

On this clone itself: The same CDR3 arises from other DNA sequences in this sample as well. The chain links TRBV5-1 to TRBJ1-3; D gene unclear. Germline-derived CDR1 and CDR2 are SGHRS and YFSETQ. Trimming removed 0 bases at V and 4 bases at J, with 8 bases between. CDR3 size: 14 residues. The chain's CDR3 is CASSLGASGNTIYF. The CDR3 DNA sequence: TGCGCCAGCAGCTTGGGGGCATCGGGAAACACCATATATTTT.

This chain joins TRBV11-2 and TRBJ2-7; D ambiguous. V lost 5 bases to trimming and J lost 7 bases, with 9 bases between them. This CDR3 has 11 amino acids. CDR1 is SGHAT and CDR2 is FQNNGV in the germline V gene. The CDR3 reads CASSLLREQYF. The DNA for the CDR3 is TGTGCCAGCAGCCTCCTACGGGAGCAGTACTTC. Using reference TRBV11-2 and TRBJ2-7 for the parts outside the CDR3, the full variable domain is EAGVAQSPRYKIIEKRQSVAFWCNPISGHATLYWYQQILGQGPKLLIQFQNNGVVDDSQLPKDRFSAERLKGVDSTLKIQPAKLEDSAVYLCASSLLREQYFGPGTRLTVT.

J is TRBJ2-7 and V is TRBV10-3, with TRBD1 matching over 7 bases. This CDR3 comprises 16 residues. Losses at the gene ends were 2 bases for V and 3 bases for J; bases not matched to a gene: 10. The germline V gene has CDR1 ENHRY and CDR2 SYGVKD. The CDR3 region has the DNA TGTGCCATCAGTGAGACTGGGGGACAGCTAGGCTACGAGCAGTACTTC. It translates to CAISETGGQLGYEQYF.

This chain connects TRBV20-1 to TRBJ1-2; D not certain. Trimming pared 3 bases from V and 4 bases from J, leaving 6 bases between. This CDR3 region has 11 residues. Germline V CDR1 and CDR2: DFQATT, SNEGSKA (reference sequence). This chain's CDR3 is CSARVSYGYTF. As DNA, the CDR3 is TGCAGTGCTAGGGTCAGCTATGGCTACACCTTC.

This clone was detected a few times. Other DNA sequences in this sample translate to the same CDR3. The chain combines TRBV19 with TRBJ1-5; TRBD1 agrees at 10 bases. The germline V gene has CDR1 LNHDA and CDR2 SQIVND (reference sequence). The CDR3 is 14 amino acids. V gave up 7 bases and J gave up 2 bases; unmatched junction bases: 2. This CDR3 reads CASTGTGGNQPQHF. Written as DNA, the CDR3 is TGTGCCAGTACCGGGACAGGGGGCAATCAGCCCCAGCATTTT.

A remark on this clone: Germline is not matched at one junction end, which may reflect a read error. The CDR3 region has the DNA TGTGCTAGCAGCTCGAGACTAGCGAACACCGGGGAGCTGTTTTTT. As protein: CASSSRLANTGELFF. The rearrangement uses TRBV7-7 and TRBJ2-2; a weak D match, TRBD2 (6 bases). This CDR3 contains 15 residues. In germline, CDR1 is SSHAT, CDR2 FNYEAQ (reference sequence).

The J gene is TRBJ2-3, the V gene TRBV7-2; D is possibly TRBD2 (7 bases). The germline gives CDR1 SGHTA, CDR2 FQGNSA. Trimming cost V 3 bases and J 6 bases, with 13 bases left between them. The CDR3 consists of 14 residues. The CDR3 coding sequence is TGTGCCAGCAGCTTGGGGAGGGGGACTGATACGCAGTATTTT. As protein: CASSLGRGTDTQYF.

This clone was detected only a few times. This chain joins TRBV20-1 and TRBJ2-2; D is undetermined. Germline V gene sequence: CDR1 DFQATT, CDR2 SNEGSKA (reference sequence). V dropped 3 bases and J dropped 7 bases, with 12 bases sitting between them. The CDR3 loop spans 13 amino acids. The CDR3 DNA reads TGCAGTGCTAGTTCACGCCCAGACGGGGAGCTGTTTTTT. Protein: CSASSRPDGELFF.

The chain links TRBV9 to TRBJ1-1; possible D gene TRBD1, 6 bases. The germline V and J ends were trimmed by 0 bases and 5 bases, with 14 bases remaining between them. The CDR3 extends over 15 amino acids. Germline loops: CDR1 SGDLS, CDR2 YYNGEE. The CDR3 reads CASSVGLGAKTEAFF. CDR3 DNA: TGTGCCAGCAGCGTAGGTCTGGGGGCAAAAACTGAAGCTTTCTTT.

The count of this clone is one. The rearrangement links TRBV5-1 to TRBJ1-2; D is uncertain. V lost 6 bases and J lost 6, with 18 bases in between. CDR3 length: 14 residues. CDR1 is SGHRS, CDR2 YFSETQ, per germline. The DNA for the CDR3 is TGCGCCAGCACCCTCTTTTCGTCGGAGGATGGCTACACCTTC. Translated, it gives CASTLFSSEDGYTF. The entire variable domain, with the rest obtained from reference TRBV5-1 and TRBJ1-2, is as follows: KAGVTQTPRYLIKTRGQQVTLSCSPISGHRSVSWYQQTPGQGLQFLFEYFSETQRNKGNFPGRFSGRQFSNSRSEMNVSTLELGDSALYLCASTLFSSEDGYTFGSGTRLTVV.

This clone was recorded only once. V is TRBV7-3 and J is TRBJ2-1; 7 bases align to TRBD1. V lost 8 bases, J lost 0 bases, and 13 bases stayed unmatched. This CDR3 comprises 17 residues. The germline CDR1 and CDR2 sequences are SGHTA and FQGTGA. The CDR3 loop reads CASSVTGNLASYNEQFF. Here the CDR3 DNA reads TGTGCCAGCTCGGTGACAGGGAATCTGGCCTCCTACAATGAGCAGTTCTTC. The full variable domain, completed using reference TRBV7-3 and TRBJ2-1, is GAGVSQTPSNKVTEKGKYVELRCDPISGHTALYWYRQSLGQGPEFLIYFQGTGAADDSGLPNDRFFAVRPEGSVSTLKIQRTERGDSAVYLCASSVTGNLASYNEQFFGPGTRLTVL.